The 3 T cell receptor beta chains listed next were all sequenced from one sample in a study of cytomegalovirus exposure and HLA in healthy donors. The PCR employed 60 Vbeta primers together with 13 Jbeta primers. Profiled with immunoSEQ multiplex PCR; TCRdb holds only in-frame clones, not every one. The repertoire holds about 110,000 clones, with 70% to 80% as singletons. Sequencing was done on a sample of PBMCs. Source of these receptors: a woman under 30 in good health and CMV-seropositive.

The rearrangement uses TRBV5-8 and TRBJ2-5; no reliable D call. The closer fit of TRBJ2-7 to the DNA end suggests the J call may be wrong. CDR1 SGHTS and CDR2 YDEGEE come from the germline V gene. The CDR3 totals 10 residues. Written as DNA, the CDR3 is TGTGCCAGCAGCCACTACGAGCAGTACTTC. This translates into CASSHYEQYF.

CDR3 nucleotides: TGCGCCAGCAGCTTGGCCCTCGGGACAACCTACAATGAGCAGTTCTTC. It yields the protein CASSLALGTTYNEQFF. The chain joins TRBV5-1 to TRBJ2-1; maybe TRBD1 (6 bases). Germline CDR1 SGHRS, CDR2 YFSETQ. This CDR3 region has 16 residues. Trimming left V 0 bases short and J 2 bases short, with 12 bases between.

V gene TRBV6-1 combines with J gene TRBJ2-3; D might be TRBD2 (6 bases). The V and J ends lost 10 bases and 2 bases respectively, with 19 bases between them. The CDR3 contains 15 residues. Germline V lookup: CDR1 MNHNS, CDR2 SASEGT. CDR3 DNA sequence: TGTGCCACCTCAAAGGGGCGGGACGACACAGATACGCAGTATTTT. This codes for CATSKGRDDTDTQYF.